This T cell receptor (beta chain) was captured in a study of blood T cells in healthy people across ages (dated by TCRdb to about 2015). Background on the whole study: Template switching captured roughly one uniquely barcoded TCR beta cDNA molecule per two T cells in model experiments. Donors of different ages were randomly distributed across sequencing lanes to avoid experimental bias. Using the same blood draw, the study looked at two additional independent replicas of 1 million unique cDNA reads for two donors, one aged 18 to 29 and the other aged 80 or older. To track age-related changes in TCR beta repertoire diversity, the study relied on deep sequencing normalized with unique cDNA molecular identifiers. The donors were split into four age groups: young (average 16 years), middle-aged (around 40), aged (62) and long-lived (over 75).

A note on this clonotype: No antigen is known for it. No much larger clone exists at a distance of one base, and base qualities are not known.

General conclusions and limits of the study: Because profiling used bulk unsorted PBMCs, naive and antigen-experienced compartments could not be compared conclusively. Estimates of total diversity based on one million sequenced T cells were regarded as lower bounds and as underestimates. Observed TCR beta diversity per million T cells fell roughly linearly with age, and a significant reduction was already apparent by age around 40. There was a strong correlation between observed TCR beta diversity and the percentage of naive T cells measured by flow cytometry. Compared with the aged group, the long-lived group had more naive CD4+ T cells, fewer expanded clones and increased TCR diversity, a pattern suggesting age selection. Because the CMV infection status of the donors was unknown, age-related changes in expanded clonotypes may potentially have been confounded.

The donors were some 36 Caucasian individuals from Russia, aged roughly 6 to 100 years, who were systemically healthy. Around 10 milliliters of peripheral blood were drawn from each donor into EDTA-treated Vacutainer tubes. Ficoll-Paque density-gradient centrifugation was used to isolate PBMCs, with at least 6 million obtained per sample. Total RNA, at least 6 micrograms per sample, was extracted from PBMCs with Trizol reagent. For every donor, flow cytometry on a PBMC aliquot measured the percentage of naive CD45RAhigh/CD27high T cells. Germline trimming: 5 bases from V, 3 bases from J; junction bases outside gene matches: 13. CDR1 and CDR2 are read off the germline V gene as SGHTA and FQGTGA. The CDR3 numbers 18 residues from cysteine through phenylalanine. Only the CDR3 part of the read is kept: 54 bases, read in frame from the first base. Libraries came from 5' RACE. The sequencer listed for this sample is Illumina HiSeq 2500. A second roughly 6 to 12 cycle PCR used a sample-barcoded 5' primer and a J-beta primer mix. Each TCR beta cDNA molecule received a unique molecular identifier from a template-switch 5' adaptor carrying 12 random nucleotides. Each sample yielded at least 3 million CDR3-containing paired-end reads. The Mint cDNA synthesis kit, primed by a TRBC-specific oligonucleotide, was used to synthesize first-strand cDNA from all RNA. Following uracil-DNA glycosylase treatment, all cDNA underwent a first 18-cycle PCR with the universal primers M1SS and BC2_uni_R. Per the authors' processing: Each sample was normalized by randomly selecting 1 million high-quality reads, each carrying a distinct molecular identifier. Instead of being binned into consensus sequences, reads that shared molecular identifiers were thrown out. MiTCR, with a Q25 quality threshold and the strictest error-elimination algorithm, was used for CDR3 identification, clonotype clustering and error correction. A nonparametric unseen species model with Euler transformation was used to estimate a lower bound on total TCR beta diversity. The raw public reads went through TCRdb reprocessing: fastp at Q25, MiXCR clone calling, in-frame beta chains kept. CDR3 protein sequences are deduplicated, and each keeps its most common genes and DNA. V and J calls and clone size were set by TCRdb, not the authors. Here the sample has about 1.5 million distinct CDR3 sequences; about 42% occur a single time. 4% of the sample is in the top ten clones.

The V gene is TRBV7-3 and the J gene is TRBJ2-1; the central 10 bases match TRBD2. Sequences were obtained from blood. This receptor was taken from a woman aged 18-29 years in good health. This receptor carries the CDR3 CASSPGLARSKGYNEQFF. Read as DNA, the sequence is TGTGCCAGCAGCCCGGGACTAGCGAGGTCTAAGGGCTACAATGAGCAGTTCTTC.